The clone carrying this T cell receptor (beta chain) was observed a handful of times. The data belong to a study of patients and donors after allogeneic stem cell transplantation. TCRdb re-derived calls from the RT-PCR reads in MiXCR, one entry per CDR3 protein. The table has about 230,000 distinct CDR3 sequences, approximately 14% seen once. The sequencing input was blood, either unsorted or a sorted T cell fraction (not recorded which). This TCR came from a human donor who was either an allogeneic HSCT recipient or a stem cell or donor lymphocyte infusion donor (not recorded which). It is not recorded whose cells these are; they may come from a transplant donor.

The CDR3 DNA follows: TGTGCCAGCAGCTTGGACCGGGGAGAAAATTCACCCCTCCACTTT. It yields the protein CASSLDRGENSPLHF. The J gene is TRBJ1-6, the V gene TRBV5-8; the D is unclear. The CDR3 extends over 15 amino acids. Trimming took off 0 bases at V and 7 bases at J, with 11 bases between the two ends. Germline V lookup: CDR1 SGHTS, CDR2 YDEGEE.